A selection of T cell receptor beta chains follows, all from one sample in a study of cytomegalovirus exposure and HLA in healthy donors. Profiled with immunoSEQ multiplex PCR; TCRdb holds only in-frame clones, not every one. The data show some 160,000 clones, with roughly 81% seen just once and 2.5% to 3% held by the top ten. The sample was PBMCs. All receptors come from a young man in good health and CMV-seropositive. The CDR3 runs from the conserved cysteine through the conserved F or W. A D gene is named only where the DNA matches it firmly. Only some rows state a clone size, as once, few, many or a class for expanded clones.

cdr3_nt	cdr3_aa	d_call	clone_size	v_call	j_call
TGCGCCAGCAGCTTGGGGTCGCGGGAGGGTGAGACCCAGTACTTC	CASSLGSREGETQYF	TRBD2	-	TRBV5-1	TRBJ2-5
TGTGCCAGCAGTGATAGGGGAGGCAATGAGCAGTTCTTC	CASSDRGGNEQFF	-	-	TRBV6-1	TRBJ2-1
TGTGCCAGCAGCCCCCTGCGGGAGGGCCCGCTTCTCACAGATACGCAGTATTTT	CASSPLREGPLLTDTQYF	TRBD2	-	TRBV5-4	TRBJ2-3
TGTGCCAGCAGCTTACTTGGACAGGGTGACACTGAAGCTTTCTTT	CASSLLGQGDTEAFF	TRBD1	few	TRBV7-9	TRBJ1-1
TGTGCCAGCAGCGAGCCCTTAGAGCTCCAAGAGACCCAGTACTTC	CASSEPLELQETQYF	-	-	TRBV7-8	TRBJ2-5
TGTGCCAGTAGTAGGACAGGGGGTTATAGCAATCAGCCCCAGCATTTT	CASSRTGGYSNQPQHF	TRBD1	-	TRBV19	TRBJ1-5
TGTGCCAGCCTCGGGAGCATCCTTAGCACAGATACGCAGTATTTT	CASLGSILSTDTQYF	-	-	TRBV6-6	TRBJ2-3
TGTGCCAGCAGCAACCTAGCGGGGACGTCCTACGAGCAGTACTTC	CASSNLAGTSYEQYF	TRBD2	-	TRBV5-8	TRBJ2-7
TGTGCCAGCAGTTTCGACAGCTATGGCTACACCTTC	CASSFDSYGYTF	-	-	TRBV6-1	TRBJ1-2
TGTGCCAGCAGCATTAATCCCCTGACAGATACGCAGTATTTT	CASSINPLTDTQYF	-	-	TRBV7-3	TRBJ2-3
TGCGCCAGCAACCCCCGACAGGGTGGGAATGAGCAGTTCTTC	CASNPRQGGNEQFF	TRBD1	-	TRBV5-1	TRBJ2-1
TGTGCCAGCAGTTACCCCGCCACGGTTGAAGCTTTCTTT	CASSYPATVEAFF	-	-	TRBV6-6	TRBJ1-1
TGTGCCAGCAGCTTCTCGGGTGGCAAAAACATTCAGTACTTC	CASSFSGGKNIQYF	-	-	TRBV11-3	TRBJ2-4
TGTTCCAGCAAACGGTCTAGCGGCGAGACCCAGTACTTC	CSSKRSSGETQYF	TRBD2	-	TRBV7-9	TRBJ2-5
TGCGCCAGCAGTTCTCAGGGTATCACTTACGAGCAGTACTTC	CASSSQGITYEQYF	-	-	TRBV5-1	TRBJ2-7
TGTGCCAGCAGGGCGGCAGATACGCAGTATTTT	CASRAADTQYF	-	-	TRBV6-5	TRBJ2-3
TGTGCCAGCAGCTATGGACAGCTATCGGTAGCTTTCTTT	CASSYGQLSVAFF	-	once	TRBV7-9	TRBJ1-1
TGTGCCAGCAGCGAACAGGGGAATCAGCCCCAGCATTTT	CASSEQGNQPQHF	TRBD1	few	TRBV7-3	TRBJ1-5
TGCGCCAGCAGCCAAGCGAACAGGGAACCCTACGAGCAGTACTTC	CASSQANREPYEQYF	-	once	TRBV4-1	TRBJ2-7
TGTGCCAGCAGCCGCCTATCATCTACAGGAGAGAAACTGTTTTTT	CASSRLSSTGEKLFF	-	-	TRBV6-5	TRBJ1-4
TGCGCCAGCAGCTTGGTTAGCGGGAGGGTAGAGACCCAGTACTTC	CASSLVSGRVETQYF	TRBD2	few	TRBV5-1	TRBJ2-5
TGTGCCAGCAGTGAACAGGGGGTCGGCTACACCTTC	CASSEQGVGYTF	TRBD1	-	TRBV2	TRBJ1-2
TGTGCCAGCACTTACGACAGGGCGAACACCGGGGAGCTGTTTTTT	CASTYDRANTGELFF	TRBD1	-	TRBV6-5	TRBJ2-2
TGTGCCAGCAGCCCCTCGGGAGGATCCGAAAAACTGTTTTTT	CASSPSGGSEKLFF	-	-	TRBV7-2	TRBJ1-4
TGTGCCAGCAGTGGGGACAGGGGCATTCAGTACTTC	CASSGDRGIQYF	TRBD1	few	TRBV2	TRBJ2-4
TGTGCCAGCAGCAAAATGATTGGGACAGGGGTTGGCCGGGAGCTGTTTTTT	CASSKMIGTGVGRELFF	TRBD1	-	TRBV2	TRBJ2-2